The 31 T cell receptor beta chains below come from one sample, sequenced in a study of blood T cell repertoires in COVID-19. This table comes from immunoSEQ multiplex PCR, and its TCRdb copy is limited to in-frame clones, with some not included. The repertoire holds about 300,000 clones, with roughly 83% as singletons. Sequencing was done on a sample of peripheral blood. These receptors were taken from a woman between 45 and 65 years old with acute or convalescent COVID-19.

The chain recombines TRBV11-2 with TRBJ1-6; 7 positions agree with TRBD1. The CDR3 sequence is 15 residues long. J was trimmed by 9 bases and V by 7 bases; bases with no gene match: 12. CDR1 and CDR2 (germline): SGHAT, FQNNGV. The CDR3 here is CASTRTGDDSSPLHF. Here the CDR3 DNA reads TGTGCCAGCACCCGGACAGGAGACGATAGTTCACCCCTCCACTTT. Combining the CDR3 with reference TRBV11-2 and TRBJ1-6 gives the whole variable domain EAGVAQSPRYKIIEKRQSVAFWCNPISGHATLYWYQQILGQGPKLLIQFQNNGVVDDSQLPKDRFSAERLKGVDSTLKIQPAKLEDSAVYLCASTRTGDDSSPLHFGNGTRLTVT.

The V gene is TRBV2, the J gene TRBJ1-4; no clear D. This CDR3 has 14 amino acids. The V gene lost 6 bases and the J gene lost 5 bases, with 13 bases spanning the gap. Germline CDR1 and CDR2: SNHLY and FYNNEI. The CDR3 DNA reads TGTGCCAGCAGAAGAGGGTTGATGAATGAAAAACTGTTTTTT. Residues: CASRRGLMNEKLFF.

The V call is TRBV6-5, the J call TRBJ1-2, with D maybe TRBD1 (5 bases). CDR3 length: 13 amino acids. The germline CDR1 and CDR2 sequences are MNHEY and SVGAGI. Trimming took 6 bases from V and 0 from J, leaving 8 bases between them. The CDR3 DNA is TGTGCCAGCAGCAGGGAGGCTAACTATGGCTACACCTTC. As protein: CASSREANYGYTF.

In DNA form, the CDR3 reads TGTGCCAGCAGCTATGGGGCGGGAGGCGACAATGAGCAGTTCTTC. This translates into CASSYGAGGDNEQFF. The chain uses TRBV6-2 or TRBV6-3 and TRBJ2-1; the match to TRBD2 covers 8 bases. J lost 5 bases, V lost 6 bases, and 9 bases had no gene match. Germline V CDR1 and CDR2: MNHEY, SVGEGT. This CDR3 contains 15 residues.

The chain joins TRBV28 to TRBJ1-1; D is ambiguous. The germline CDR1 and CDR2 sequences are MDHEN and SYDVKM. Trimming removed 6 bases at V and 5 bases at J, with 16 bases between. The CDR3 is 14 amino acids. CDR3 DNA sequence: TGTGCCAGCAGCCCCAGGCCCGGAGGGACTGAAGCTTTCTTT. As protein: CASSPRPGGTEAFF.

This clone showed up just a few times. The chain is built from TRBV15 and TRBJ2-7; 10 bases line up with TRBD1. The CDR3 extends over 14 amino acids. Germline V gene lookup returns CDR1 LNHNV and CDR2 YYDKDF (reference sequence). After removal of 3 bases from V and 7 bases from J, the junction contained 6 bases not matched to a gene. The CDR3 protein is CATSRDRGVGEQYF. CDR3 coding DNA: TGTGCCACCAGCAGGGACAGGGGGGTGGGAGAGCAGTACTTC.

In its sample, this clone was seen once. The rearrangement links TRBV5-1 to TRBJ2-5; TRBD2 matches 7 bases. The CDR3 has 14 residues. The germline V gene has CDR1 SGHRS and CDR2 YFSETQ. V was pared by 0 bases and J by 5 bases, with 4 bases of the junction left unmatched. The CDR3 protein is CASSLGLASETQYF. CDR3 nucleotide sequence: TGCGCCAGCAGCTTGGGACTAGCTAGTGAGACCCAGTACTTC.

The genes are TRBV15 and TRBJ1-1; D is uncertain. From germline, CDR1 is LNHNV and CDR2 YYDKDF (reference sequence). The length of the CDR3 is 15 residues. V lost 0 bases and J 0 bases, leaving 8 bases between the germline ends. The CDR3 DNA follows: TGTGCCACCAGCAGAGATGGGCGGGTGAACACTGAAGCTTTCTTT. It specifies CATSRDGRVNTEAFF.

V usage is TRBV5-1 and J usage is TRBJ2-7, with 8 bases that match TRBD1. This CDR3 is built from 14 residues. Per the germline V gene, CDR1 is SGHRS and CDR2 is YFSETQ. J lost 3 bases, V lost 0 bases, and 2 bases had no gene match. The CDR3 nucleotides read TGCGCCAGCAGCTTGGATACAGGGGGCTACGAGCAGTACTTC. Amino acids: CASSLDTGGYEQYF.

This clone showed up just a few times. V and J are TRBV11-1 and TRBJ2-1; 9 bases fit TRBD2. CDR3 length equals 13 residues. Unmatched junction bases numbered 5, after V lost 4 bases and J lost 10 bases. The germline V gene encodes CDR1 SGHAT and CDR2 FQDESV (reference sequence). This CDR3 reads CASSSGLAEEQFF. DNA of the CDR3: TGTGCCAGCAGCTCGGGACTAGCCGAGGAGCAGTTCTTC.

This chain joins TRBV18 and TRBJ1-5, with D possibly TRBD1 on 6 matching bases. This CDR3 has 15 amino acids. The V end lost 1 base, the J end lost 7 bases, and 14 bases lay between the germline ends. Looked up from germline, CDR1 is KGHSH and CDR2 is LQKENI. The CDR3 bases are TGTGCCAGCTCACCACGGTGGGGGCCCGAGCAGCCCCAGCATTTT. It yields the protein CASSPRWGPEQPQHF.

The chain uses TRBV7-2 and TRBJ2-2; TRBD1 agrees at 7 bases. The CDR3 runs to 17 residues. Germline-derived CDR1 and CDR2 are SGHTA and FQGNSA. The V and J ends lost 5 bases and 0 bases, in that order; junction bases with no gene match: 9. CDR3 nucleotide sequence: TGTGCCAGCAGCCTAGGGAGACAGGGAGCGAACACCGGGGAGCTGTTTTTT. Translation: CASSLGRQGANTGELFF.

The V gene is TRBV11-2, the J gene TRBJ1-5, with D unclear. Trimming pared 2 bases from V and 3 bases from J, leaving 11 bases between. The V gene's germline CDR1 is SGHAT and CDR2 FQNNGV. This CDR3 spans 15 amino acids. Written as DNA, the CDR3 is TGTGCCAGCAGCTTATCCCACAGCAACAATCAGCCCCAGCATTTT. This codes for CASSLSHSNNQPQHF.

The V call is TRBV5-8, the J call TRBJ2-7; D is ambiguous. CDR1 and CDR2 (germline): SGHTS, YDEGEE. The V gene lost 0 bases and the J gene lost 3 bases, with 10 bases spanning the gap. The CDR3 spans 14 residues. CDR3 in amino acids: CASSLGLEGYEQYF. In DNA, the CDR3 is TGTGCCAGCAGCTTGGGACTTGAAGGCTACGAGCAGTACTTC.

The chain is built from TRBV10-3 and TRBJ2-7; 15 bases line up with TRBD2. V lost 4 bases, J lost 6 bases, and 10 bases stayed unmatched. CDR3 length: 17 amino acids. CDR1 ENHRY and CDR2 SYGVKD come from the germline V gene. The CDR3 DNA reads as TGTGCCATCAGTGCCGGACATAGGGGACTAGCGGGAGGCGAGCAGTACTTC. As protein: CAISAGHRGLAGGEQYF.

The CDR3 protein is CVTKAGDRGSGEQYF. The CDR3 nucleotides are TGTGTCACCAAGGCCGGGGACAGGGGATCTGGCGAGCAGTACTTC. The chain recombines TRBV2 with TRBJ2-7; the match to TRBD1 covers 10 bases. This CDR3 comprises 15 residues. The germline V gene encodes CDR1 SNHLY and CDR2 FYNNEI.

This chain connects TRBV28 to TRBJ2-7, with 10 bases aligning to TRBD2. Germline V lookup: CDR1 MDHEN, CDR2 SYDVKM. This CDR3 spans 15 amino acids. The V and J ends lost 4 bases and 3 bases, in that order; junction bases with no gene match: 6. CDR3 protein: CASSSTGTSVYEQYF. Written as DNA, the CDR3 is TGTGCCAGCAGTTCAACCGGGACTAGCGTCTACGAGCAGTACTTC.

The CDR3 bases are TGTGCCAGCAGCTCAGACTCGGGTATTGAAGCTTTCTTT. Translating gives CASSSDSGIEAFF. This rearrangement joins TRBV7-2 to TRBJ1-1; D gene uncertain. The germline V and J ends were trimmed by 4 bases and 7 bases, with 13 bases remaining between them. The CDR3 consists of 13 residues. Germline V gene lookup returns CDR1 SGHTA and CDR2 FQGNSA.

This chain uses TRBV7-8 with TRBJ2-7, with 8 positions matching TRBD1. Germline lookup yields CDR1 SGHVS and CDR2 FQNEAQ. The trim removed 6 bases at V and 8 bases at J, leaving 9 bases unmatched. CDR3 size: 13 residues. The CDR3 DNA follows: TGTGCCAGCAGTAACGACAGGGGAGACAAGCAGTACTTC. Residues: CASSNDRGDKQYF.

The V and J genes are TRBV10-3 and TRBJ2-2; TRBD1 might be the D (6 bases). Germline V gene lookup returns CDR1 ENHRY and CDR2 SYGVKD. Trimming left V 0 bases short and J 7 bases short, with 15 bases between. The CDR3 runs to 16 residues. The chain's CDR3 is CAISESSQGISGELFF. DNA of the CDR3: TGTGCCATCAGTGAGTCGAGTCAGGGGATCAGCGGGGAGCTGTTTTTT.

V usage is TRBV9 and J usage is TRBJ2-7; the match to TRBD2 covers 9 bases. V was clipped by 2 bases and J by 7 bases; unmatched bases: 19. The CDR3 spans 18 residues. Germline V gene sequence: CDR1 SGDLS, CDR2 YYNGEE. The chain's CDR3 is CASSVLTSGPSGTWEQYF. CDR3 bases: TGTGCCAGCAGCGTTTTAACGTCTGGGCCTAGCGGGACGTGGGAGCAGTACTTC. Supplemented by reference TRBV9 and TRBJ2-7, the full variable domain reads DSGVTQTPKHLITATGQRVTLRCSPRSGDLSVYWYQQSLDQGLQFLIQYYNGEERAKGNILERFSAQQFPDLHSELNLSSLELGDSALYFCASSVLTSGPSGTWEQYFGPGTRLTVT.

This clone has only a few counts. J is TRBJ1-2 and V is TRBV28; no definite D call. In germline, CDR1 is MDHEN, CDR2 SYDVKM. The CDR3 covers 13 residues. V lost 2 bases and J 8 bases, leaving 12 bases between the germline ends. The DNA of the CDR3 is TGTGCCAGCAGTTTACTCCGGGTTGCGGGCTACACCTTC. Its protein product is CASSLLRVAGYTF.

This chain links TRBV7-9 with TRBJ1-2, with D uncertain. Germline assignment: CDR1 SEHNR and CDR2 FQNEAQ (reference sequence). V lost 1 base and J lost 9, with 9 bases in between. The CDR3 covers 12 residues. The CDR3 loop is CASSLVDLRYTF. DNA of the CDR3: TGTGCCAGCAGCTTAGTAGATTTGCGCTACACCTTC.

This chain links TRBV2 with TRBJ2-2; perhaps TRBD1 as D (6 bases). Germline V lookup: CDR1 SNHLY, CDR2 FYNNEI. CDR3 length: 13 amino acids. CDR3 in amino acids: CGVGQTPTGELFF. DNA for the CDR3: TGTGGGGTGGGACAAACGCCCACCGGGGAGCTGTTTTTT.

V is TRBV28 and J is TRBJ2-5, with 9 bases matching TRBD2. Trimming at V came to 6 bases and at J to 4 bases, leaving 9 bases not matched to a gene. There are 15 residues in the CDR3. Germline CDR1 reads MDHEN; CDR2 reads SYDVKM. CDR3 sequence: CASSLSGSQSETQYF. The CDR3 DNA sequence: TGTGCCAGCAGCCTTAGCGGGAGTCAGTCAGAGACCCAGTACTTC.

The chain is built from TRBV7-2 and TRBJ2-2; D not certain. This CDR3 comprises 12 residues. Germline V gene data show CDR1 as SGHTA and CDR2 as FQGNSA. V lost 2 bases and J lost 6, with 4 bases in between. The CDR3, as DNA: TGTGCCAGCAGCTTAAAGCCCGGGGAGCTGTTTTTT. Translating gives CASSLKPGELFF.

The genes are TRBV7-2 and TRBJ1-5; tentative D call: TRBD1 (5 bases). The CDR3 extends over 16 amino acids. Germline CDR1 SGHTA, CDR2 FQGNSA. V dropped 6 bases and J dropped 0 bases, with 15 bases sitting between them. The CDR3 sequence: CASSLRGLLSNQPQHF. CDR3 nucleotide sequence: TGTGCCAGCAGTTTAAGGGGACTACTTAGCAATCAGCCCCAGCATTTT.

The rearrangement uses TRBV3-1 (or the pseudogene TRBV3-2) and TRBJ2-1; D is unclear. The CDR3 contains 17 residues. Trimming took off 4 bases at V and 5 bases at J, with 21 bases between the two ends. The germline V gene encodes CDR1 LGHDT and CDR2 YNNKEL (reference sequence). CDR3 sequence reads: CASSPRSPISTDNEQFF. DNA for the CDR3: TGTGCCAGCAGCCCGCGCTCTCCCATTTCCACCGACAATGAGCAGTTCTTC.

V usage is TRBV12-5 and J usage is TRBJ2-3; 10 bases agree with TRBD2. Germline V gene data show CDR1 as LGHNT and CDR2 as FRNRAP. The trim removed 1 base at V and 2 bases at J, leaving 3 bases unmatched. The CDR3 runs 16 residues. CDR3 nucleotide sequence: TGTGCTAGTGGTTTGGGACTAGCGGGTCCCACAGATACGCAGTATTTT. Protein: CASGLGLAGPTDTQYF.

CDR3 sequence: CARGLVLSETQYF. The CDR3 region has the DNA TGCGCCAGGGGGCTAGTACTCTCGGAGACCCAGTACTTC. This sequence joins TRBV10-1 and TRBJ2-5, with a weak D call TRBD1 (5 bases). The CDR3 has 13 residues. The V end was cut by 9 bases, the J end by 5 bases, with 16 bases between. The germline V gene has CDR1 WNHNN and CDR2 SYGVQD (reference sequence).

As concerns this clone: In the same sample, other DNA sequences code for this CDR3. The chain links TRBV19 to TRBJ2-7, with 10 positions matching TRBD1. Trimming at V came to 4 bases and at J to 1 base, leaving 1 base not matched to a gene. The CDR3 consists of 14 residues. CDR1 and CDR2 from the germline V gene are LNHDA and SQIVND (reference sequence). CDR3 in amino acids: CASSRTGGSYEQYF. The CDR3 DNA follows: TGTGCCAGTAGTAGGACAGGGGGTTCCTACGAGCAGTACTTC.